The present entry profiles one T cell receptor beta chain with its context. TCRdb keeps only in-frame clones here, not all; method: immunoSEQ multiplex PCR. The data contain approximately 1.5 million clones, 98% of them singletons. This sample was included in a study of shared clonotypes between healthy human individuals. J was trimmed by 7 bases and V by 4 bases; bases with no gene match: 7. Germline V gene lookup returns CDR1 SGHRS and CDR2 YFSETQ. This CDR3 is built from 16 residues. The rearrangement links TRBV5-1 to TRBJ2-2; 13 bases are a match to TRBD2. The material sequenced was naive CD4+ T cells sorted from blood. The subset here: CD45RA+ positively selected. The origin of this receptor is a young man in good health. CDR3 nucleotide sequence: TGCGCCAGCAGCCCCGGACTAGCGGGAGTTGGCGGGGAGCTGTTTTTT. This sequence encodes CASSPGLAGVGGELFF.